Shown below are 20 T cell receptor beta chains from a single sample sequenced in a study of T cells after yellow fever vaccination. A single record per CDR3 protein comes from TCRdb applying MiXCR to the 5' RACE reads. The table has 500,000 to 650,000 distinct CDR3 sequences, about a sixth seen once. The sample consisted of PBMCs, taken about 5 days after the first yellow fever vaccination. All receptors come from a man between 18 and 29 years old who received the YFV17D yellow fever vaccine.

This clonotype has more than one count but fewer than ten. The chain uses TRBV4-1 and TRBJ1-1; tentative D call: TRBD1 (6 bases). The V gene lost 2 bases and the J gene lost 4 bases, with 8 bases spanning the gap. The CDR3 contains 13 residues. Germline V lookup: CDR1 MGHRA, CDR2 YSYEKL. CDR3 nucleotides: TGCGCCAGCAGCCAAAAAGGGGGCACTGAAGCTTTCTTT. Protein product: CASSQKGGTEAFF.

This clonotype was observed a handful of times. The genes are TRBV3-1 and TRBJ1-2; D not resolved. The V and J ends lost 4 bases and 4 bases respectively, with 13 bases between them. The CDR3 is made up of 14 amino acids. The germline gives CDR1 LGHDT, CDR2 YNNKEL (reference sequence). The CDR3: CASSPPLRGYGYTF. The DNA of the CDR3 is TGTGCCAGCAGCCCCCCGCTGCGGGGCTATGGCTACACCTTC.

Concerning this clonotype itself: At one end the junction does not follow the germline gene, possibly because of a read error. This rearrangement joins TRBV29-1 to TRBJ1-1; D not resolved. Germline CDR1 is SQVTM and CDR2 is ANQGSEA. The CDR3 length is 12 residues. CDR3 region: CSARGRAPEALF. The DNA for the CDR3 is TGCAGCGCCCGGGGTAGGGCCCCTGAAGCTCTCTTT.

The J gene is TRBJ1-1, the V gene TRBV4-3, with TRBD1 matching over 9 bases. This CDR3 contains 15 residues. Germline CDR1 reads LGHNA; CDR2 reads YSLEER. After removal of 8 bases from V and 5 bases from J, the junction contained 12 bases not matched to a gene. In DNA form, the CDR3 reads TGCGCCAGCGCCTCAGAAGGGACAGGGTATACTGAAGCTTTCTTT. The encoded protein is CASASEGTGYTEAFF.

J is TRBJ1-1 and V is TRBV6-2 or TRBV6-3; D gene unclear. Trimming took off 8 bases at V and 6 bases at J, with 13 bases between the two ends. The germline V gene encodes CDR1 MNHEY and CDR2 SVGEGT. The CDR3 covers 12 residues. CDR3 sequence (DNA): TGTGCCAGCTCCAGAGGCAACGCTGAAGCTTTCTTT. Protein product: CASSRGNAEAFF.

This clonotype was recorded at least ten times. The chain recombines TRBV3-1 with TRBJ2-4; no definite D call. In germline, CDR1 is LGHDT, CDR2 YNNKEL (reference sequence). CDR3 length: 13 residues. The V and J ends lost 8 bases and 0 bases respectively, with 8 bases between them. The CDR3, as DNA: TGTGCCAGCTCACAGTTAGCCAAAAACATTCAGTACTTC. Amino acid sequence: CASSQLAKNIQYF.

This clonotype appeared a few times. The V gene is TRBV20-1, the J gene TRBJ2-7; D may be TRBD2 (7 bases). The V end was cut by 6 bases, the J end by 3 bases, with 18 bases between. The CDR3 is 14 amino acids. The germline V gene encodes CDR1 DFQATT and CDR2 SNEGSKA (reference sequence). CDR3 protein: CSAPSPGGSYEQYF. CDR3 DNA: TGCAGTGCCCCAAGCCCGGGGGGCAGCTACGAGCAGTACTTC.

The sample holds many counts of this clonotype. This chain links TRBV5-4 with TRBJ2-2; 12 bases map to TRBD2. CDR1 and CDR2 (germline): SGHNT, YYREEE (reference sequence). V was pared by 0 bases and J by 4 bases, with 4 bases of the junction left unmatched. This CDR3 contains 17 residues. In DNA, the CDR3 is TGTGCCAGCAGCTTGGGGGCACTAGCGGGGGGCACCGGGGAGCTGTTTTTT. Translating gives CASSLGALAGGTGELFF.

In this sample, this clonotype turned up a few times. The rearrangement joins TRBV5-6 to TRBJ2-7, with TRBD1 matching over 7 bases. Germline V CDR1 and CDR2: SGHDT, YYEEEE. Unmatched junction bases numbered 16, after V lost 8 bases and J lost 5 bases. The CDR3 is 15 amino acids. The CDR3 DNA reads as TGTGCCAGTAGCCCCCCCGACAGGGATATCGACGAGCAGTACTTC. This sequence encodes CASSPPDRDIDEQYF.

This chain connects TRBV5-5 to TRBJ1-1; the D gene is possibly TRBD1 (5 bases). Germline assignment: CDR1 SGHKS and CDR2 YYEKEE (reference sequence). CDR3 length: 13 residues. V shed 4 bases and J shed 8 bases, with 15 bases lying between them. For the CDR3, the DNA is TGTGCCAGCAGCCCCGGGTTGGCAGGGGAAGCTTTCTTT. Protein product: CASSPGLAGEAFF.

This clonotype was recorded a few times. The junction shows a germline mismatch at one end, possibly a read error. This rearrangement joins TRBV5-1 to TRBJ2-1; D possibly uses TRBD1 or TRBD2 (5 bases each). The CDR3 runs to 14 residues. Germline values: CDR1 SGHRS, CDR2 YFSETQ. The DNA of the CDR3 is TGCGCCAGCAGCTTGGATGGGCCCGGGACCGGCGAGATCTTC. This sequence encodes CASSLDGPGTGEIF.

This clonotype was observed a few times. V usage is TRBV12-3 or TRBV12-4 and J usage is TRBJ1-5; 7 bases agree with TRBD1. The CDR3 has 14 residues. V was clipped by 6 bases and J by 7 bases; unmatched bases: 9. The CDR3, as DNA: TGTGCCAGCAGGGACGACAGGGCGGTGCAGCCCCAGCATTTT. Translated: CASRDDRAVQPQHF.

The chain joins TRBV12-3 or TRBV12-4 to TRBJ1-5, with D possibly being TRBD1 (5 bases). The V end was cut by 6 bases, the J end by 2 bases, with 20 bases between. This CDR3 has 17 amino acids. CDR3 coding DNA: TGTGCCAGCAGCCCCCTCGTGGGACCCGTTGGCAATCAGCCCCAGCATTTT. Translated, it gives CASSPLVGPVGNQPQHF.

This clonotype occurred a few times. J is TRBJ2-1 and V is TRBV5-1; tentatively, D is TRBD2 (6 bases). This CDR3 comprises 15 residues. The V and J ends lost 5 bases and 5 bases respectively, with 17 bases between them. The V gene's germline CDR1 is SGHRS and CDR2 YFSETQ. CDR3 amino acids: CASSGRGYTNNEQFF. The CDR3 region has the DNA TGCGCCAGCAGTGGTCGGGGGTACACGAACAATGAGCAGTTCTTC.

This clonotype was counted a few times. The chain combines TRBV29-1 with TRBJ2-5; D unclear. Germline CDR1 reads SQVTM; CDR2 reads ANQGSEA. The CDR3 consists of 12 residues. V lost 8 bases and J 0 bases, leaving 10 bases between the germline ends. In DNA form, the CDR3 reads TGCAGCTCCCTGGGTAACCAAGAGACCCAGTACTTC. Residues: CSSLGNQETQYF.

The rearrangement joins TRBV5-6 to TRBJ1-4; 7 bases are shared with TRBD1. The J segment lost 5 bases and the V segment lost 1 base, leaving 5 bases of the junction unmatched. CDR3 length: 15 amino acids. Germline V gene data show CDR1 as SGHDT and CDR2 as YYEEEE. CDR3 sequence (DNA): TGTGCCAGCAGCTTGATGGCAGGGGGGAATGAAAAACTGTTTTTT. It codes for CASSLMAGGNEKLFF.

The chain joins TRBV6-2 or TRBV6-3 to TRBJ1-5; D is undetermined. The V end lost 9 bases, the J end lost 0 bases, and 6 bases lay between the germline ends. The CDR3 is 12 residues long. Germline V CDR1 and CDR2: MNHEY, SVGEGT. The CDR3 loop is CARVRSNQPQHF. The CDR3 DNA reads as TGTGCCAGGGTTCGTAGCAATCAGCCCCAGCATTTT.

The V and J genes are TRBV12-3 or TRBV12-4 and TRBJ2-7; no definite D call. There are 13 residues in the CDR3. Trimming took off 6 bases at V and 6 bases at J, with 15 bases between the two ends. The CDR3 coding sequence is TGTGCCAGCAGGACCGACACATTGACCGAGCAGTACTTC. It yields the protein CASRTDTLTEQYF.

The rearrangement links TRBV6-2 or TRBV6-3 to TRBJ1-5; 7 positions match TRBD1. The trim removed 6 bases at V and 5 bases at J, leaving 7 bases unmatched. The CDR3 sequence is 14 residues long. Looked up from germline, CDR1 is MNHEY and CDR2 is SVGEGT. CDR3 amino acids: CASSLTTGHQPQHF. CDR3 bases: TGTGCCAGCAGCTTAACGACAGGGCATCAGCCCCAGCATTTT.

The chain uses TRBV7-9 and TRBJ2-7, with 7 bases identical to TRBD1. V shed 4 bases and J 7 bases; nucleotides not matched to a gene: 13. Germline V gene sequence: CDR1 SEHNR, CDR2 FQNEAQ (reference sequence). The CDR3 has 15 amino acids. The CDR3 loop reads CASSSDWDSLTEQYF. The CDR3 DNA follows: TGTGCCAGCAGCTCCGACTGGGACAGCCTTACGGAGCAGTACTTC.